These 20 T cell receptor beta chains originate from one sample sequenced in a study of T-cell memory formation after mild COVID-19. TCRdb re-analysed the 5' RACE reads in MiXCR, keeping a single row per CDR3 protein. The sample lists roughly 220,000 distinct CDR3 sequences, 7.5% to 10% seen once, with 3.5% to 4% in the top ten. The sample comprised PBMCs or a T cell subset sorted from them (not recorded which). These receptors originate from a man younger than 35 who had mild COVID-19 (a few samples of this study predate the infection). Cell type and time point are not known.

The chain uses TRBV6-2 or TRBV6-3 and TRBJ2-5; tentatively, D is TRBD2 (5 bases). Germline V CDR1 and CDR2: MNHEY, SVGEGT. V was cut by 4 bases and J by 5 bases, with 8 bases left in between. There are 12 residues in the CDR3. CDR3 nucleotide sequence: TGTGCCAGCAGTTCCGTAGCGGAGACCCAGTACTTC. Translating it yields CASSSVAETQYF.

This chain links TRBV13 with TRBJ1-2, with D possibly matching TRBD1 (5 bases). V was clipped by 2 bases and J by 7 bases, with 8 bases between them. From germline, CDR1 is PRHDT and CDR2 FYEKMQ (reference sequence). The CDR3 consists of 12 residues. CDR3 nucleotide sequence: TGTGCCAGCAGCTTATCAGGGTTTGGCTACACCTTC. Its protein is CASSLSGFGYTF.

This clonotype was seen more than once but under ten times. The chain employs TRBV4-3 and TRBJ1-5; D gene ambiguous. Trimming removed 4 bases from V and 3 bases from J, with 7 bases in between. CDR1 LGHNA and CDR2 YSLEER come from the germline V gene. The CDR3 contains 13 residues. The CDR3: CASSPDLNQPQHF. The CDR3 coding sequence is TGCGCCAGCAGCCCGGACCTCAATCAGCCCCAGCATTTT.

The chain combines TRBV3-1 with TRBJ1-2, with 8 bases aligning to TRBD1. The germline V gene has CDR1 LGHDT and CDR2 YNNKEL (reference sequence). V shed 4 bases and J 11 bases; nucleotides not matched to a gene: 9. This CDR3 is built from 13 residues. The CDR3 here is CASSLTTGEGYTF. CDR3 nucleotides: TGTGCCAGCAGCCTAACGACAGGGGAGGGGTACACCTTC. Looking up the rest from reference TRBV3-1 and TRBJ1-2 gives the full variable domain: DTAVSQTPKYLVTQMGNDKSIKCEQNLGHDTMYWYKQDSKKFLKIMFSYNNKELIINETVPNRFSPKSPDKAHLNLHINSLELGDSAVYFCASSLTTGEGYTFGSGTRLTVV.

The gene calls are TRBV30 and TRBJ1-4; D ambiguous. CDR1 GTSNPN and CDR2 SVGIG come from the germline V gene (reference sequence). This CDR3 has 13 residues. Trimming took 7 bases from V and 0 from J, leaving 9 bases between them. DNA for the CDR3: TGTGCCTATTCACTAACAACTAATGAAAAACTGTTTTTT. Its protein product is CAYSLTTNEKLFF.

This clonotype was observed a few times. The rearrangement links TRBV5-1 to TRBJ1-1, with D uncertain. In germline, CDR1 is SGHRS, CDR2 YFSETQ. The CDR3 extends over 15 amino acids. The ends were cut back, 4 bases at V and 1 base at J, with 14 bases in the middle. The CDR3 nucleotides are TGCGCCAGCAGCCCCTTACATCAGCCGAACACTGAAGCTTTCTTT. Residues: CASSPLHQPNTEAFF.

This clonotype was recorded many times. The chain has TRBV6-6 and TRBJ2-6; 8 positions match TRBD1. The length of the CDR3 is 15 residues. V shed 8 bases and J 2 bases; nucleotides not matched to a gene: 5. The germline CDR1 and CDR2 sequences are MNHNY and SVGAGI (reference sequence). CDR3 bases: TGTGCCAGCCAGGGGGCATCCACTGGGGCCAACGTCCTGACTTTC. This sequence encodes CASQGASTGANVLTF.

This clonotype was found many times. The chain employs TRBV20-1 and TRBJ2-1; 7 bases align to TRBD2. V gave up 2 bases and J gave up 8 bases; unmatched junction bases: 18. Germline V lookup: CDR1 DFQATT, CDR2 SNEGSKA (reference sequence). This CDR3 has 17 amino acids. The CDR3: CSARPPLLAKRVHEQFF. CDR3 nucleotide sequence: TGCAGTGCTAGACCCCCCCTACTAGCGAAGAGGGTCCATGAGCAGTTCTTC.

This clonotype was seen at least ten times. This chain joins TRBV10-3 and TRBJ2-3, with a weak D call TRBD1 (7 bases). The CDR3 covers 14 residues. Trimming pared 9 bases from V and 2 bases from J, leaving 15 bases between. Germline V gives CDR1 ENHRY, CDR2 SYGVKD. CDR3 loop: CAIDQGGLTDTQYF. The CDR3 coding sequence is TGTGCCATTGACCAGGGGGGCCTCACAGATACGCAGTATTTT.

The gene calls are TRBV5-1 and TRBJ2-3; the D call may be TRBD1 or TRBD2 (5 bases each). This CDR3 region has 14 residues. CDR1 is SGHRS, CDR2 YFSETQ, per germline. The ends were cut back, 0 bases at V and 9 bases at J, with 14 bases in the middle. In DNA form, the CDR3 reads TGCGCCAGCAGCTTGGGGGGGAGAGCTGACACGCAGTATTTT. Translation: CASSLGGRADTQYF.

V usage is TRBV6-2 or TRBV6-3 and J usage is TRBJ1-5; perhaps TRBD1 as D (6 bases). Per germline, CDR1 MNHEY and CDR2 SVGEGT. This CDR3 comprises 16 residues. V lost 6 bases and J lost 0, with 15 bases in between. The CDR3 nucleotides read TGTGCCAGCAGAAAACGGACAGACCTTAGCAATCAGCCCCAGCATTTT. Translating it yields CASRKRTDLSNQPQHF.

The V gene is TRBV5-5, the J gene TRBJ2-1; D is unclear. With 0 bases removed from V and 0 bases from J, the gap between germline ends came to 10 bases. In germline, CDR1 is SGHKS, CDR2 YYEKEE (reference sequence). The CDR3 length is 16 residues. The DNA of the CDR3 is TGTGCCAGCAGCTTGGTCGTGGGCCCCTCCTACAATGAGCAGTTCTTC. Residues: CASSLVVGPSYNEQFF.

The CDR3 coding sequence is TGTGCCAGCTCACCCGACGGGCAACTCTACGAGCAGTACTTC. Its translation: CASSPDGQLYEQYF. J is TRBJ2-7 and V is TRBV18; D is uncertain. Trimming removed 3 bases from V and 3 bases from J, with 12 bases in between. CDR1 is KGHSH, CDR2 LQKENI, per germline. The CDR3 covers 14 residues.

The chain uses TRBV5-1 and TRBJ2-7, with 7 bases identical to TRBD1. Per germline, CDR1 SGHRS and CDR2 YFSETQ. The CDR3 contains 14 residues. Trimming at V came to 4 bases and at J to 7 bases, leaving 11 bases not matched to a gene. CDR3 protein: CASSDPGTVGEQYF. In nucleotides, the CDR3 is TGCGCCAGCAGCGACCCCGGGACAGTGGGTGAGCAGTACTTC.

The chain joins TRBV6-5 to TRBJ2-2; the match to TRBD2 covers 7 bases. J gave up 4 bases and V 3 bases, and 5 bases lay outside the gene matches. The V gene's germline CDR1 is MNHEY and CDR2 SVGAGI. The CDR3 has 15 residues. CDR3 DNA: TGTGCCAGCAGTTATCAGGGAGGGCCCACCGGGGAGCTGTTTTTT. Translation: CASSYQGGPTGELFF.

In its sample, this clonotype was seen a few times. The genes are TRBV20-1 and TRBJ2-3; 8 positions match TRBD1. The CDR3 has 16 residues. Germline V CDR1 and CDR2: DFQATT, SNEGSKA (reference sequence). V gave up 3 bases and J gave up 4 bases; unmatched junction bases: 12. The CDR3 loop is CSASNPGTGVPDTQYF. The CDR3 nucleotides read TGCAGTGCTAGTAACCCAGGGACAGGAGTGCCAGATACGCAGTATTTT.

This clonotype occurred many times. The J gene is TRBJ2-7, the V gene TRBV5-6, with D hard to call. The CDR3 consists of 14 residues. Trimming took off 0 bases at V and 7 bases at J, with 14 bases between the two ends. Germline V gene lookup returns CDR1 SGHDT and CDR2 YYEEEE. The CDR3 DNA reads TGTGCCAGCAGCTTGGCAGCTTGGACCGGGGAGCAGTACTTC. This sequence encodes CASSLAAWTGEQYF.

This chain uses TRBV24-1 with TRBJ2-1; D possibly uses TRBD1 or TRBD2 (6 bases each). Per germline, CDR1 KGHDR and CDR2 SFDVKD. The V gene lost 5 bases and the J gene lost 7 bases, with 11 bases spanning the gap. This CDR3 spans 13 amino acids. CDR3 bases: TGTGCCACCAGTGCGGGGGCTGGAAATGAGCAGTTCTTC. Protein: CATSAGAGNEQFF.

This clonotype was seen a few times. The chain's CDR3 is CASGLGIQRRGYTF. DNA for the CDR3: TGTGCTAGTGGTTTGGGAATACAGCGTAGGGGCTACACCTTC. This sequence joins TRBV12-5 and TRBJ1-2; D not certain. Germline-derived CDR1 and CDR2 are LGHNT and FRNRAP. This CDR3 has 14 residues. The ends were cut back, 1 base at V and 8 bases at J, with 14 bases in the middle.

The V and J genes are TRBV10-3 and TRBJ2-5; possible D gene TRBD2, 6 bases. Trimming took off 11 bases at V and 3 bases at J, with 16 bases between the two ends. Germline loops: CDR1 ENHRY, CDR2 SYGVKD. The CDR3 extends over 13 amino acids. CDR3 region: CAYYPGGKETQYF. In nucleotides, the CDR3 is TGTGCCTACTACCCCGGCGGGAAAGAGACCCAGTACTTC.